This T cell receptor (beta chain) was obtained from a study of CD8+ T cells in alopecia areata. About the study: Affected scalp percentage set treated patients' severity scores.

The treatment: oral pan-JAK inhibitor, 5-10 mg twice daily. Study results and limitations: Scalp repertoires also include resident alphabeta T cells from normal skin. Whereas mice showed it more clearly, TCR sharing across patients was murkier, possibly because of HLA.

With V trimmed by 5 bases and J by 4 bases, 25 bases remained unmatched. The CDR3 extends over 19 amino acids. Germline-derived CDR1 and CDR2 are SQVTM and ANQGSEA. Following extraction, RNA underwent reverse transcription to cDNA, which served as the sequencing template. Produced via immunoSEQ multiplex PCR; TCRdb's table is partial and in-frame only. The data contain around 120,000 clones, more than 40% of them singletons. Of note for this clone: Its antigen is as yet unknown.

Source: CD4+ T cells sorted from blood, taken at week 4, from a patient treated with tofacitinib. The receptor's source is a human donor with alopecia areata. The V gene is TRBV29-1, the J gene TRBJ1-1; 7 bases are shared with TRBD1. CDR3 protein: CSVKPMSRQGLRLVTEAFF. CDR3 coding DNA: TGCAGCGTTAAACCAATGAGTCGACAGGGTCTACGTTTGGTCACTGAAGCTTTCTTT.